One and the same sample provided the 9 T cell receptor beta chains below, sequenced in a study of blood T cell repertoires in COVID-19. Only in-frame clones appear in the TCRdb table, and some are missing; sequencing was by immunoSEQ multiplex PCR. The top ten clones hold around 8% of a sample with 60,000 to 70,000 clones, 84% of them seen once. The sequenced sample consisted of peripheral blood. The receptors originated from a man aged 50 to 60 with active COVID-19.

In its sample, this clone was seen once. The V call is TRBV9, the J call TRBJ1-3; maybe TRBD1 (5 bases). Germline values: CDR1 SGDLS, CDR2 YYNGEE. The CDR3 runs to 16 residues. The V gene lost 0 bases and the J gene lost 0 bases, with 10 bases spanning the gap. The CDR3: CASSVVGGYSGNTIYF. The CDR3 DNA follows: TGTGCCAGCAGCGTAGTCGGGGGGTACTCTGGAAACACCATATATTTT.

The chain couples TRBV19 to TRBJ1-1; D perhaps matches TRBD1 (5 bases). This CDR3 is built from 13 residues. Germline V gene sequence: CDR1 LNHDA, CDR2 SQIVND (reference sequence). Trimming stripped 7 bases from V and 5 bases from J, with 14 bases between. CDR3 nucleotide sequence: TGTGCCAGTATTTTAACAGGCGGAACTGAAGCTTTCTTT. Its translation is CASILTGGTEAFF.

V is TRBV5-4 and J is TRBJ1-5; no reliable D call. This CDR3 contains 16 residues. CDR1 and CDR2 from the germline V gene are SGHNT and YYREEE (reference sequence). V lost 2 bases and J lost 1, with 13 bases in between. The CDR3 DNA is TGTGCCAGCAGCTTTGGCGGCCCCTCCAGCAATCAGCCCCAGCATTTT. This encodes CASSFGGPSSNQPQHF.

This clone has only one observation. The V gene is TRBV4-1, the J gene TRBJ1-1; D call uncertain. V lost 3 bases to trimming and J lost 0 bases, with 17 bases between them. CDR1 MGHRA and CDR2 YSYEKL come from the germline V gene. The CDR3 is 17 amino acids. CDR3 region: CASSHKSVAGMNTEAFF. In DNA form, the CDR3 reads TGCGCCAGCAGCCATAAGTCGGTGGCAGGTATGAACACTGAAGCTTTCTTT.

Comments on this clone: The final CDR3 position lacks the conserved phenylalanine or tryptophan, pointing to a likely read error. The DNA is left out, because the CDR3 cannot be placed on it with certainty; the CDR3 is given as TCRdb lists it. This chain uses TRBV2 with TRBJ1-5. Germline CDR1 SNHLY, CDR2 FYNNEI. The CDR3 is 11 residues long, counting both termini. CDR3 in amino acids: CASSLGGDPWL.

This rearrangement joins TRBV2 to TRBJ2-7, with 13 bases matching TRBD2. The CDR3 spans 15 residues. V was pared by 6 bases and J by 4 bases, with 6 bases of the junction left unmatched. Germline lookup yields CDR1 SNHLY and CDR2 FYNNEI. DNA of the CDR3: TGTGCCAGCAGCGAGGGGACTAGCGGGATATACGAGCAGTACTTC. This gives the protein CASSEGTSGIYEQYF.

This clone has just a few counts. This chain links TRBV19 with TRBJ1-1, with a weak D call TRBD1 (6 bases). V lost 6 bases and J lost 6, with 14 bases in between. Germline CDR1 reads LNHDA; CDR2 reads SQIVND (reference sequence). The CDR3 runs 13 residues. In nucleotides, the CDR3 is TGTGCCAGTAGCGCAGGGGTTGGGCCTGAAGCTTTCTTT. This translates into CASSAGVGPEAFF.

V usage is TRBV15 and J usage is TRBJ2-7; 9 nucleotides agree with TRBD2. V was clipped by 1 base and J by 7 bases; unmatched bases: 11. The CDR3 extends over 16 amino acids. Germline V gives CDR1 LNHNV, CDR2 YYDKDF (reference sequence). The DNA of the CDR3 is TGTGCCACCAGCAGAGTGGCAGGGGCGGGGGGGCCAGAGCAGTACTTC. Encoded protein: CATSRVAGAGGPEQYF.

This clone turned up a few times. The chain uses TRBV5-8 and TRBJ2-7, with a weak D call TRBD2 (6 bases). The CDR3 contains 14 residues. CDR1 SGHTS and CDR2 YDEGEE come from the germline V gene. V was pared by 4 bases and J by 3 bases, with 14 bases between. In nucleotides, the CDR3 is TGTGCCAGCAGCGTGACAGTGGAGGGCTACGAGCAGTACTTC. This encodes CASSVTVEGYEQYF.